This T cell receptor (beta chain) appears in the sequencing data of a study of T cell responses to AZD1222 COVID-19 vaccine. Study observations and caveats: Just a handful of AZD1222 recipients were seropositive at baseline. Researchers report vaccine-associated CD4 TCRs spanning spike, with dominance at 160-218 and 743-854. Variant regions that are unmutated are reportedly the target of nearly half of spike-specific TCRs.

Trimming stripped 3 bases from V and 5 bases from J, with 11 bases between. This CDR3 contains 13 residues. CDR1 and CDR2 (germline): MNHEY, SMNVEV (reference sequence). Details on this clone: Its target is not known.

Data came from immunoSEQ multiplex PCR; TCRdb stores just in-frame clones and leaves some out. Seen here are approximately 150,000 clones, around 85% observed once, and the top ten hold around 1%. Here the sequenced sample was peripheral blood, taken 28 days after the second AZD1222 dose. This chain links TRBV27 with TRBJ2-7, with a possible D match to TRBD1 (5 bases). The receptor was derived from an adult who received the AZD1222 COVID-19 vaccine. The CDR3: CASSFGRAHEQYF. The CDR3 nucleotides read TGTGCCAGCAGTTTCGGCAGGGCCCACGAGCAGTACTTC.